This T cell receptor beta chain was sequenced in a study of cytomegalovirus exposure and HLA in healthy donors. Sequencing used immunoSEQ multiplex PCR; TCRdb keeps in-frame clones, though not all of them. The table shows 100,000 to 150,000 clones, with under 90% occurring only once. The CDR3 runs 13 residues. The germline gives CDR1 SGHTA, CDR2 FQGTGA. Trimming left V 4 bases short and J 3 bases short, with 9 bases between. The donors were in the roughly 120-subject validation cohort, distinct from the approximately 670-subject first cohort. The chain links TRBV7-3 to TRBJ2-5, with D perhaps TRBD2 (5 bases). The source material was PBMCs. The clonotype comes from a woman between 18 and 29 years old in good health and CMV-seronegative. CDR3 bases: TGTGCCAGCAGCTCCCCGAGGGAAGAGACCCAGTACTTC. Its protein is CASSSPREETQYF.